This is a list of T cell receptor beta chains from one sample in a study of blood T cell repertoires in COVID-19. Method: immunoSEQ multiplex PCR; TCRdb's copy keeps in-frame clones and lacks some. The sample consists of about 140,000 clones, 60% to 85% of them appearing once. Sequencing used peripheral blood. Every receptor here comes from a woman aged 80 or older with active or convalescent COVID-19. The CDR3 runs from the conserved cysteine through the conserved F or W. D genes are given only for firm matches. Expanded clones are given a class, and other clones once, few, many or no size at all.

NA,TRBJ2-1,12,TRBV6-2/TRBV6-3,TRBD2,TGTGCCAGCAGTTTGTATTCGGGGGGGCAGTTCTTC,CASSLYSGGQFF
NA,TRBJ1-1,15,TRBV7-9,NA,TGTGCCAGCAGACCAAGAGAGTCCCCGAACACTGAAGCTTTCTTT,CASRPRESPNTEAFF
NA,TRBJ1-2,15,TRBV28,TRBD1,TGTGCCAGCAGTTCCCCGGGGACAGGGGGGTATGGCTACACCTTC,CASSSPGTGGYGYTF
once,TRBJ1-6,15,TRBV4-1,NA,TGCGCCAGCAGCCAAGACGCAGGCCGCGGAGGGTCCCTCCACTTT,CASSQDAGRGGSLHF
NA,TRBJ1-5,15,TRBV6-5,NA,TGTGCCAGCAGAACTAACGGCGTTAGCAATCAGCCCCAGCATTTT,CASRTNGVSNQPQHF
NA,TRBJ1-2,14,TRBV5-1,TRBD1,TGCGCCAGCAGCTCAGGGGGTCTAAGCTATGGCTACACCTTC,CASSSGGLSYGYTF
NA,TRBJ1-1,15,TRBV19,NA,TGTGCCAGTAGTGTACTTACAGCACTGAACACTGAAGCTTTCTTT,CASSVLTALNTEAFF
NA,TRBJ2-3,16,TRBV11-3,NA,TGTGCCAGCAGCTTTGGACAGGACTATAGCACAGATACGCAGTATTTT,CASSFGQDYSTDTQYF
NA,TRBJ2-6,16,TRBV19,NA,TGTGCCAGTTCGGTATTACAGGGCGGTGGGGCCAACGTCCTGACTTTC,CASSVLQGGGANVLTF
NA,TRBJ2-2,17,TRBV5-1,TRBD1,TGCGCCAGCAGCTCCCGGCGCGGGACAGGGAACACCGGGGAGCTGTTTTTT,CASSSRRGTGNTGELFF
NA,TRBJ1-5,14,TRBV28,TRBD1,TGTGCCAGCAGTTTGGGGACAGGCAATCAGCCCCAGCATTTT,CASSLGTGNQPQHF
NA,TRBJ2-5,15,TRBV7-9,NA,TGTGCCAGCAGCTTAGAGGGAGGTCGAGGAGAGACCCAGTACTTC,CASSLEGGRGETQYF
NA,TRBJ2-7,17,TRBV7-6,TRBD1,TGTGCCAGCAGCTTCCTAAGAGAGACAGGGCGAGGCTACGAGCAGTACTTC,CASSFLRETGRGYEQYF
NA,TRBJ1-2,14,TRBV6-6,NA,TGTGCCAGCAGCTCCAGAGGGGGTAACTATGGCTACACCTTC,CASSSRGGNYGYTF
NA,TRBJ1-1,11,TRBV29-1,NA,TGCAGCGTTCGCACAGGTATCTGGGCTTTCTTT,CSVRTGIWAFF
NA,TRBJ1-2,14,TRBV11-2,NA,TGTGCCAGCAGCCCTGAGACAGCTATCCGGGGCTACACCTTC,CASSPETAIRGYTF
NA,TRBJ2-3,16,TRBV18,TRBD1,TGTGCCAGCTCCGTGTTAGGGACAGCGGCCACAGATACGCAGTATTTT,CASSVLGTAATDTQYF
NA,TRBJ1-2,14,TRBV10-3,TRBD1,TGTGCCATCAGTGAAAAACAGGGGATCGGTGGCTACACCTTC,CAISEKQGIGGYTF
NA,TRBJ2-1,14,TRBV18,TRBD1,TGTGCCAGCTCACCCGGGACAGGGGACAATGAGCAGTTCTTC,CASSPGTGDNEQFF
NA,TRBJ2-7,14,TRBV7-3,NA,TGTGCCAGCAGCCAAAGTCTCCCTAGCGCCGAGCAGTACTTC,CASSQSLPSAEQYF
NA,TRBJ2-7,15,TRBV7-2,TRBD2,TGTGCCAGCAGCTTAGGCGGGGGGCTCTCCTACGAGCAGTACTTC,CASSLGGGLSYEQYF
few,TRBJ1-1,14,TRBV18,NA,TGTGCCAGCTCACTACCGGGGACACAGACTGAAGCTTTCTTT,CASSLPGTQTEAFF
NA,TRBJ1-1,13,TRBV19,TRBD1,TGTGCCAGTAGTTGGGACAGGGACTCTGAAGCTTTCTTT,CASSWDRDSEAFF
NA,TRBJ1-4,13,TRBV28,NA,TGTGCCAGCGGACGGACTACTAATGAAAAACTGTTTTTT,CASGRTTNEKLFF
NA,TRBJ2-1,15,TRBV4-1,TRBD1,TGCGCCAGCAGCCAACCGGGACAGGGTTACAATGAGCAGTTCTTC,CASSQPGQGYNEQFF
NA,TRBJ1-6,19,TRBV7-2,NA,TGTGCCAGCAGCCCCCGAGGAGGGGGACTAAGTTCCTATAATTCACCCCTCCACTTT,CASSPRGGGLSSYNSPLHF
NA,TRBJ2-5,14,TRBV3-1/TRBV3-2,NA,TGTGCCAGCAGCCCTATAACAGGGAAAGAGACCCAGTACTTC,CASSPITGKETQYF
NA,TRBJ2-2,14,TRBV5-1,NA,TGCGCCAGCAGCTCTCAACCGCAGACCGGGGAGCTGTTTTTT,CASSSQPQTGELFF
NA,TRBJ1-6,14,TRBV6-5,NA,TGTGCCAGCAGTTATTTTCTAATGAATTCACCCCTCCACTTT,CASSYFLMNSPLHF
NA,TRBJ1-6,16,TRBV14,NA,TGTGCCAGCAGCCGACGGGGGGGGGCAAAAGATTCACCCCTCCACTTT,CASSRRGGAKDSPLHF
NA,TRBJ1-4,16,TRBV19,NA,TGTGCCAGTAGGGATCCTGGGAGGTCAACTAATGAAAAACTGTTTTTT,CASRDPGRSTNEKLFF
few,TRBJ1-1,13,TRBV12-3/TRBV12-4,TRBD1,TGTGCCAGCAGCCGGACAGGGATATTTGAAGCTTTCTTT,CASSRTGIFEAFF
NA,TRBJ2-3,12,TRBV2,NA,TGTGCCAGCAGCCTGGCCACAGATACGCAGTATTTT,CASSLATDTQYF
NA,TRBJ2-4,16,TRBV7-2,TRBD2,TGTGCCAGCAGCGTTAGCGGGGGGGGAGCCAAAAACATTCAGTACTTC,CASSVSGGGAKNIQYF
NA,TRBJ1-1,16,TRBV11-1,NA,TGTGCCAGCACGTTCGGGTTTGCGTCCCGGGGCACTGAAGCTTTCTTT,CASTFGFASRGTEAFF
NA,TRBJ2-3,15,TRBV6-1,NA,TGTGCCAGCAGTGAATTAAACAGTGTCACAGATACGCAGTATTTT,CASSELNSVTDTQYF
NA,TRBJ1-2,12,TRBV6-5,NA,TGTGCCAGCGCGACCCAGGTTGGTGGCTACACCTTC,CASATQVGGYTF
NA,TRBJ1-4,17,TRBV21-1,NA,TGTGCCAGCAGCCCCCCAGGGGGCGCGGTCTTTAGGGAAAAACTGTTTTTT,CASSPPGGAVFREKLFF
NA,TRBJ1-2,14,TRBV5-6,NA,TGTGCCAGCAGCTTATCGGGGGTCAGCTATGGCTACACCTTC,CASSLSGVSYGYTF
NA,TRBJ1-5,19,TRBV3-1/TRBV3-2,TRBD1,TGTGCCAGCAGCCCCCGGGACAGGGCTAATCCGTTCCGCAATCAGCCCCAGCATTTT,CASSPRDRANPFRNQPQHF
NA,TRBJ2-3,15,TRBV6-5,NA,TGTGCCAGCAGGGCCCGCAGGGGTGGGTGGGATACGCAGTATTTT,CASRARRGGWDTQYF
few,TRBJ1-1,15,TRBV5-1,NA,TGCGCCAGCAGCCCGGGACAAGGGGAGATCACTGAAGCTTTCTTT,CASSPGQGEITEAFF
NA,TRBJ1-4,14,TRBV15,TRBD1,TGTGCCACCAGCATCCGACAGGGTGGCGAAAAACTGTTTTTT,CATSIRQGGEKLFF
NA,TRBJ2-3,12,TRBV12-3/TRBV12-4,NA,TGTGCCAGCAGTTTAGTGGCAGCAGCAGACAGCTTT,CASSLVAAADSF
NA,TRBJ2-7,13,TRBV19,NA,TGTGCCAGTAGTATCCGCACCTCGGGCGAGCAGTACTTC,CASSIRTSGEQYF
NA,TRBJ2-5,14,TRBV2,NA,TGTGCCAGATCTAGGGACATCGACCAAGAGACCCAGTACTTC,CARSRDIDQETQYF
NA,TRBJ1-1,14,TRBV2,NA,TGTGCCAGCAGTGACGAGCTAACGGGCACTGAAGCTTTCTTT,CASSDELTGTEAFF
once,TRBJ2-7,12,TRBV5-4,NA,TGTGCCAGCAGCTTTGGACAGTACGAGCAGTACTTC,CASSFGQYEQYF
NA,TRBJ1-2,13,TRBV7-6,NA,TGTGCCAGCAGCTACGGGGAATTCTATGGCTACACCTTC,CASSYGEFYGYTF
NA,TRBJ1-5,16,TRBV3-1/TRBV3-2,NA,TGTGCCAGCAGCCAAGACAGAACAGGGCTTGGGCAGCCCCAGCATTTT,CASSQDRTGLGQPQHF
NA,TRBJ1-1,17,TRBV5-4,TRBD1,TGTGCCAGCAGCCGTCAGCTAGGGGGACAGGGGAACACTGAAGCTTTCTTT,CASSRQLGGQGNTEAFF
once,TRBJ2-2,13,TRBV19,NA,TGTGCCAGTAGGAGGGCGAACACCGGGGAGCTGTTTTTT,CASRRANTGELFF
NA,TRBJ1-4,13,TRBV29-1,NA,TGCAGCGTTCGGGGTTTAACTAATGAAAAACTGTTTTTT,CSVRGLTNEKLFF
NA,TRBJ1-3,15,TRBV6-6,NA,TGTGCCAGCAGTCCCAGAAGTGGCTCTGGAAACACCATATATTTT,CASSPRSGSGNTIYF
once,TRBJ2-2,14,TRBV7-8,NA,TGTGCCAGCAGCTTAGCTGAGGGAATCGGGGAGCTGTTTTTT,CASSLAEGIGELFF
NA,TRBJ2-1,18,TRBV28,TRBD2,TGTGCCAGCATTCCCTGGGGAGCGGGGCCGAGCTCCTACAATGAGCAGTTCTTC,CASIPWGAGPSSYNEQFF
NA,TRBJ2-5,17,TRBV3-1/TRBV3-2,TRBD2,TGTGCCAGCAGCCAAGTTGGACTAGCGGGGTCTCGAGGGACCCAGTACTTC,CASSQVGLAGSRGTQYF